This record concerns one T cell receptor beta chain sequence. The CDR3 runs 15 residues. Trimming removed 5 bases from V and 1 base from J; junction bases left unmatched: 7. Germline lookup yields CDR1 SGHTA and CDR2 FQGNSA. The repertoire was sequenced with immunoSEQ multiplex PCR; TCRdb's copy has only in-frame clones and lacks some. The sample contains approximately 100,000 clones, 70% to 90% of which appear only once. The sample comes from a study of T cell responses to AZD1222 COVID-19 vaccine. This chain links TRBV7-2 with TRBJ1-2; 7 positions agree with TRBD1. The receptor was derived from an adult in good health. The material was peripheral blood, obtained on day 0 of AZD1222 vaccination. CDR3 nucleotide sequence: TGTGCCAGCAGCCAAACCCAGGGGGATAACTATGGCTACACCTTC. Amino acids: CASSQTQGDNYGYTF.